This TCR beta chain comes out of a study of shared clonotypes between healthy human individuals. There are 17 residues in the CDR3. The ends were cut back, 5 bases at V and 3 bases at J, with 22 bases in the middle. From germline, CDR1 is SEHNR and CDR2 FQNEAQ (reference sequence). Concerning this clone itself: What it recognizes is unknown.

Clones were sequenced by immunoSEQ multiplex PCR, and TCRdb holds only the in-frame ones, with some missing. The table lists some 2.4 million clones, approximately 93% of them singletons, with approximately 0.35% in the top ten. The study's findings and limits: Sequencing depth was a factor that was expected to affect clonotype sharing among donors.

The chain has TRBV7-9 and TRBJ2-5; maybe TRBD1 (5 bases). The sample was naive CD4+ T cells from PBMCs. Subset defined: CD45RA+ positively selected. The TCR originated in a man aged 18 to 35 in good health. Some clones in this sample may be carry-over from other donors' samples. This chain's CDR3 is CASSKLRASLGEETQYF. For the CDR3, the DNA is TGTGCCAGCAGCAAGCTCCGGGCCTCATTAGGGGAAGAGACCCAGTACTTC.